This T cell receptor beta chain is from a study of CD8 T cells in Susac syndrome (dated by TCRdb to about 2019). Notes on the research overall: The study used repertoire sequencing to test whether antigen drove CD8+ T cell activation and differentiation in Susac syndrome.

For this clonotype: Its target antigen remains unknown. The sample holds no much larger clone one base away, and base qualities are not on file.

High-throughput TCR beta sequencing profiled peripheral blood CD8+ and CD4+ T cells from healthy donors, Susac syndrome patients and multiple sclerosis patients. Healthy donors were age- and sex-matched controls. Bulk CD8+ and CD4+ T cells were purified by magnetic negative isolation, whereas CD8+ TEMRA cells were enriched by FACS. Blood was collected in EDTA tubes and processed within 24 hours, with PBMCs isolated through density gradient centrifugation. PBMCs destined for TCR sequencing were cryopreserved in liquid nitrogen and later thawed in a 37 °C water bath. Purity of sorted or isolated CD4+, CD8+ and CD8+ TEMRA cells was at least 90%. RNA was extracted with the RNeasy kit and roughly 0.45 to 1 ug was reverse transcribed using random hexamers. The immunoSEQ multiplex PCR assay, covering 54 Vbeta and 13 Jbeta segments, was used to amplify TCR beta CDR3 regions. PCR amplification bias was corrected using a synthetic template baseline for primer optimization and computational correction. As for the original processing: Reads were assigned to V, D and J genes according to IMGT and analyzed in immunoSEQ Analyzer, with only productive sequences retained. Clonality was computed as one minus Shannon entropy normalized by log2 of the number of productive unique sequences. For each patient and control, public and private clones were evaluated among the 100 most prevalent clones. Clones were defined as Susac-specific when absent from the healthy and MS cohorts, from about a thousand published viral clones and from other ImmuneACCESS disease sequences. Using fastp at Q25 and MiXCR, TCRdb reprocessed the public reads and kept productive beta chains. All rows with the same CDR3 protein become a single entry with the most common DNA and genes. The V and J calls follow TCRdb's processing rather than the paper's. This sample is represented by 150,000 to 200,000 distinct CDR3 sequences; 90% to 95% of them were singletons. Clones ranked in the top ten supply just over 0.13% of the sample.

The study at large found these results: The number of individuals in the TCR sequencing and HLA analysis was acknowledged as relatively small.

Taken from the germline V gene, the CDR1 and CDR2 loops are SGHDN and FVKESK. V lost 1 base and J lost 9 bases, and the count of bases not matched to a germline gene is 6. From its cysteine to its phenylalanine, the CDR3 spans 14 amino acids. CDR3 DNA only is kept here, 42 bases in frame from base 1. This receptor was taken from a human donor in good health. The sample taken for sequencing was CD4+ T cells from PBMCs. This sequence uses TRBV14 and TRBJ1-2; TRBD1 aligns with 9 central bases. The CDR3 protein: CASSQASTGGSYTF. DNA sequence: TGTGCCAGCAGCCAAGCCTCGACAGGGGGGAGCTACACCTTC. The full variable domain, completed from the reference TRBV14 and TRBJ1-2 proteins outside the CDR3, reads EAGVTQFPSHSVIEKGQTVTLRCDPISGHDNLYWYRRVMGKEIKFLLHFVKESKQDESGMPNNRFLAERTGGTYSTLKVQPAELEDSGVYFCASSQASTGGSYTFGSGTRLTVV.